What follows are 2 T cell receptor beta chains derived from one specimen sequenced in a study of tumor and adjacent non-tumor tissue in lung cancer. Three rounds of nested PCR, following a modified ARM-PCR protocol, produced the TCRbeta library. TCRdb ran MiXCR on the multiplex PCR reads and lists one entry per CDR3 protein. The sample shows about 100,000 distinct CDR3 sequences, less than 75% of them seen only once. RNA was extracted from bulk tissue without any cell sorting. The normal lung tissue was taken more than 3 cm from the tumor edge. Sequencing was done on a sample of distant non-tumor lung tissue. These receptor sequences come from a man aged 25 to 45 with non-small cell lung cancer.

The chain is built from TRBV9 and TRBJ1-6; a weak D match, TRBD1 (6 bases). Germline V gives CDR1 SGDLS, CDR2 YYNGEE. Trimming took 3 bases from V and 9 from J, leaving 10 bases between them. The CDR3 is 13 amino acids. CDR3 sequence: CASSAGQPSPLHF. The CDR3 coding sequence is TGTGCCAGCAGCGCCGGACAGCCTTCACCCCTCCACTTT.

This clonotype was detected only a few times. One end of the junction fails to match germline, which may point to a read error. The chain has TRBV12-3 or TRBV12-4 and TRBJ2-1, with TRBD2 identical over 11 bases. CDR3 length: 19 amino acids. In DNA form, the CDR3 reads TGTGCCAGCAGCCTCACGGAACATAGCGGGAGGGCCTTCTACAATGGGCAGTTCTTC. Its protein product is CASSLTEHSGRAFYNGQFF.